The clone carrying this TCR beta chain is a singleton in its sample. This entry belongs to a study of blood T cell repertoires in COVID-19. Original methodology: Reference gene primer amplification in the assay estimated nucleated cell counts. The method was immunoSEQ multiplex PCR; TCRdb's version includes in-frame clones alone and lacks a portion of them. Clone size and V and J calls were adopted from that table, with D and trimming inferred from the DNA. Of some 290,000 clones listed, roughly 88% are singletons. This receptor was obtained from a woman in her forties with acute COVID-19. Source material: PBMCs or T cells enriched from blood (not recorded which).

For the CDR3, the DNA is TGTGCCAGCTGCCTCACGGGGGGGTTGGGTTCCTACAATGAGCAGTTCTTC. This sequence encodes CASCLTGGLGSYNEQFF. The V gene is TRBV28, the J gene TRBJ2-1, with TRBD2 matching over 8 bases. This CDR3 is 17 amino acids long. Germline-derived CDR1 and CDR2 are MDHEN and SYDVKM. Trimming cost V 8 bases and J 1 base; bases outside gene matches: 13.